Presented here are 21 T cell receptor beta chains from one specimen sequenced in a study of T cell changes during pregnancy in multiple sclerosis. Some clones are missing from TCRdb's copy, which holds only in-frame ones; the method was immunoSEQ multiplex PCR. The sample shows roughly 70,000 clones, more than 90% of them seen only once. This material consisted of peripheral blood, taken in the third trimester of pregnancy. The receptors derive from a female donor with multiple sclerosis, enrolled in a pregnancy study.

The genes are TRBV5-1 and TRBJ1-1; 9 nucleotides agree with TRBD1. Germline values: CDR1 SGHRS, CDR2 YFSETQ. The CDR3 sequence is 18 residues long. V was pared by 4 bases and J by 3 bases, with 16 bases of the junction left unmatched. CDR3 region: CASSLSPGTGTGDTEAFF. The CDR3 DNA reads TGCGCCAGCAGCCTGAGTCCCGGGACAGGGACTGGCGACACTGAAGCTTTCTTT.

The gene calls are TRBV6-5 and TRBJ2-7; the match to TRBD2 covers 7 bases. With V trimmed by 8 bases and J by 5 bases, 6 bases remained unmatched. The CDR3 extends over 12 amino acids. Germline-derived CDR1 and CDR2 are MNHEY and SVGAGI. The DNA for the CDR3 is TGTGCCAGCGGACTAGGCCTTGACGAGCAGTACTTC. Residues: CASGLGLDEQYF.

This sequence joins TRBV7-9 and TRBJ2-7; D is possibly TRBD1 (5 bases). The CDR3 sequence is 13 residues long. Germline lookup yields CDR1 SEHNR and CDR2 FQNEAQ (reference sequence). Trimming removed 1 base at V and 3 bases at J, with 7 bases between. The CDR3 DNA is TGTGCCAGCAGCTTAGAGGGGCTCTACGAGCAGTACTTC. Its translation is CASSLEGLYEQYF.

The chain combines TRBV14 with TRBJ1-2; 11 bases are shared with TRBD1. Per the germline V gene, CDR1 is SGHDN and CDR2 is FVKESK. Trimming cost V 5 bases and J 5 bases; bases outside gene matches: 7. The CDR3 is 15 amino acids. CDR3 DNA sequence: TGTGCCAGCAGCTTTCGGACAGGGGGCTCATATGGCTACACCTTC. This sequence encodes CASSFRTGGSYGYTF.

The chain recombines TRBV5-1 with TRBJ2-3; TRBD1 matches 7 bases. This CDR3 region has 16 residues. Losses at the gene ends were 4 bases for V and 0 bases for J; bases not matched to a gene: 8. Germline V gene lookup returns CDR1 SGHRS and CDR2 YFSETQ. CDR3 sequence: CASSPRTGASTDTQYF. CDR3 coding DNA: TGCGCCAGCAGCCCCAGGACAGGAGCTAGCACAGATACGCAGTATTTT.

The chain has TRBV7-2 and TRBJ2-7; the match to TRBD2 covers 9 bases. CDR3 length: 16 residues. Unmatched junction bases numbered 8, after V lost 1 base and J lost 4 bases. Germline V CDR1 and CDR2: SGHTA, FQGNSA. CDR3 DNA sequence: TGTGCCAGCAGCTTAGTTAGCGGGAGCAGCCTTTACGAGCAGTACTTC. This sequence encodes CASSLVSGSSLYEQYF.

This clone appeared a single time. The chain employs TRBV10-3 and TRBJ2-1; D is unclear. Deletions cut 7 bases from V and 4 bases from J, with 11 bases between. Germline CDR1 and CDR2: ENHRY and SYGVKD. The CDR3 runs 13 residues. The CDR3 DNA follows: TGTGCCATCATTACCAGTTCATACAATGAGCAGTTCTTC. It is translated as CAIITSSYNEQFF.

The CDR3: CASSGREETQYF. In DNA, the CDR3 is TGTGCCAGCAGTGGCCGGGAAGAGACCCAGTACTTC. The genes are TRBV28 and TRBJ2-5; D remains unclear. CDR3 length: 12 amino acids. Germline V CDR1 and CDR2: MDHEN, SYDVKM. V gave up 5 bases and J gave up 3 bases, with 7 bases separating them.

The chain employs TRBV10-2 and TRBJ1-1; 12 bases align to TRBD1. With 3 bases clipped from V and 11 bases from J, the junction kept 4 bases outside the gene matches. The CDR3 is 13 amino acids. The germline CDR1 and CDR2 sequences are WSHSY and SAAADI. The CDR3 bases are TGCGCCAGCAGTGACCGGGACAGGGGGCGTGCTTTCTTT. Amino acids: CASSDRDRGRAFF.

V and J are TRBV28 and TRBJ1-1; the D gene is possibly TRBD1 (6 bases). Trimming took off 6 bases at V and 5 bases at J, with 22 bases between the two ends. The CDR3 loop spans 16 amino acids. CDR1 is MDHEN, CDR2 SYDVKM, per germline. CDR3 loop: CASSHGLGGRGTEAFF. Here the CDR3 DNA reads TGTGCCAGCAGCCATGGGCTGGGGGGGCGCGGAACTGAAGCTTTCTTT.

The chain uses TRBV5-1 and TRBJ1-3; D is unresolved. The CDR3 sequence is 15 residues long. Germline loops: CDR1 SGHRS, CDR2 YFSETQ. Trimming removed 0 bases from V and 3 bases from J, with 10 bases in between. The DNA of the CDR3 is TGCGCCAGCAGCTTGGCCCCACCTAATGGAAACACCATATATTTT. This encodes CASSLAPPNGNTIYF.

This chain links TRBV7-9 with TRBJ2-7; tentatively, D is TRBD1 (5 bases). Trimming shortened V by 1 base and J by 0 bases, and 19 bases separated the two germline ends. The CDR3 is 18 amino acids. Germline values: CDR1 SEHNR, CDR2 FQNEAQ (reference sequence). The chain's CDR3 is CASSLVRDERKLSYEQYF. The CDR3 coding sequence is TGTGCCAGCAGCTTAGTCAGGGATGAGCGTAAGCTCTCCTACGAGCAGTACTTC.

The chain combines TRBV6-1 with TRBJ2-5; 7 nucleotides agree with TRBD1. V gave up 5 bases and J gave up 7 bases; unmatched junction bases: 7. The CDR3 has 13 residues. The germline CDR1 and CDR2 sequences are MNHNS and SASEGT. CDR3 coding DNA: TGTGCCAGCAGTAATACAGGGGTGGCGACCCAGTACTTC. This translates into CASSNTGVATQYF.

This rearrangement joins TRBV30 to TRBJ2-1, with 9 bases identical to TRBD2. V dropped 3 bases and J dropped 12; count of bases not matched to a gene: 6. Germline CDR1 GTSNPN, CDR2 SVGIG (reference sequence). The CDR3 contains 12 residues. CDR3 DNA: TGTGCCTGGAGGGAACTAGCGGGTTGGCAGTTCTTC. The encoded protein is CAWRELAGWQFF. Based on the CDR3 plus reference TRBV30 and TRBJ2-1, the full variable domain is SQTIHQWPATLVQPVGSPLSLECTVEGTSNPNLYWYRQAAGRGLQLLFYSVGIGQISSEVPQNLSASRPQDRQFILSSKKLLLSDSGFYLCAWRELAGWQFFGPGTRLTVL.

The rearrangement links TRBV6-1 to TRBJ1-5, with TRBD1 as a possible D gene (6 bases). Germline loops: CDR1 MNHNS, CDR2 SASEGT. V lost 6 bases and J 6 bases, leaving 12 bases between the germline ends. There are 13 residues in the CDR3. The CDR3 DNA follows: TGTGCCAGCAGCCATATAGGGGGTCAGCCCCAGCATTTT. As protein: CASSHIGGQPQHF.

The chain recombines TRBV4-2 with TRBJ2-1; 8 nucleotides align to TRBD2. Germline V gene sequence: CDR1 LGHNA, CDR2 YNFKEQ. The ends lost 0 bases at V and 6 bases at J; junction bases unmatched: 7. There are 16 residues in the CDR3. CDR3 sequence reads: CASSQDQDGRANEQFF. CDR3 in DNA: TGTGCCAGCAGCCAAGATCAAGACGGGAGGGCCAATGAGCAGTTCTTC.

The gene calls are TRBV11-2 and TRBJ2-1; 10 bases are shared with TRBD2. The germline V gene has CDR1 SGHAT and CDR2 FQNNGV. There are 15 residues in the CDR3. V shed 5 bases and J 14 bases; nucleotides not matched to a gene: 15. In DNA form, the CDR3 reads TGTGCCAGCAGCCTAGGATCGGTCCTAGCGGGAGATAAGTTCTTC. Translating gives CASSLGSVLAGDKFF.

The rearrangement joins TRBV7-2 to TRBJ1-1; D may be TRBD1 (5 bases). The CDR3 consists of 12 residues. Trimming shortened V by 11 bases and J by 5 bases, and 15 bases separated the two germline ends. Germline assignment: CDR1 SGHTA and CDR2 FQGNSA. The CDR3: CAGGGAETEAFF. The CDR3 DNA is TGTGCCGGGGGGGGAGCGGAGACTGAAGCTTTCTTT. Drawing the rest from reference TRBV7-2 and TRBJ1-1, the complete variable domain is GAGVSQSPSNKVTEKGKDVELRCDPISGHTALYWYRQSLGQGLEFLIYFQGNSAPDKSGLPSDRFSAERTGGSVSTLTIQRTQQEDSAVYLCAGGGAETEAFFGQGTRLTVV.

The chain recombines TRBV21-1 with TRBJ2-3; the table calls TRBD2, which could not be checked here. TRBV21-1 is marked as a pseudogene. This CDR3 is 22 amino acids long. CDR3 protein: CASSRSPGPATSGRRGTDTQYF. CDR3 DNA sequence: TGTGCCAGCAGCAGGAGCCCCGGGCCCGCGACTAGCGGGAGAAGGGGCACAGATACGCAGTATTTT.

This chain joins TRBV9 and TRBJ1-2, with 7 nucleotides matching TRBD1. Per the germline V gene, CDR1 is SGDLS and CDR2 is YYNGEE. CDR3 length: 14 residues. The trim removed 4 bases at V and 0 bases at J, leaving 3 bases unmatched. The CDR3 DNA reads TGTGCCAGCAGCCGGGACAGCGCTAACTATGGCTACACCTTC. Translation: CASSRDSANYGYTF.

The rearrangement uses TRBV27 and TRBJ1-2, with D possibly TRBD1 on 6 matching bases. The CDR3 loop spans 14 amino acids. Trimming took 8 bases from V and 8 from J, leaving 21 bases between them. CDR1 is MNHEY, CDR2 SMNVEV, per germline (reference sequence). The CDR3: CASLPRGGSSGYTF. Here the CDR3 DNA reads TGTGCCAGCTTACCAAGGGGGGGATCGTCGGGCTACACCTTC.